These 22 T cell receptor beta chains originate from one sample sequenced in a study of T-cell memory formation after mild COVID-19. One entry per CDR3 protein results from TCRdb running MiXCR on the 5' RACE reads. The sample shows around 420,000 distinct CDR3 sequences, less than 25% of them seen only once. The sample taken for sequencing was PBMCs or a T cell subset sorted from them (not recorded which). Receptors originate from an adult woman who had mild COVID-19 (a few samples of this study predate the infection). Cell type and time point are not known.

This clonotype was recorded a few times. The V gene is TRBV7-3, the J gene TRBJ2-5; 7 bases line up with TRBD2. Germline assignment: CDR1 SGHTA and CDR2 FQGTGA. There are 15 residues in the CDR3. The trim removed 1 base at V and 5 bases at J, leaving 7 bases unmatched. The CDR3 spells CASSLIGGGPETQYF. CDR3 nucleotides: TGTGCCAGCAGCTTAATCGGGGGAGGGCCGGAGACCCAGTACTTC.

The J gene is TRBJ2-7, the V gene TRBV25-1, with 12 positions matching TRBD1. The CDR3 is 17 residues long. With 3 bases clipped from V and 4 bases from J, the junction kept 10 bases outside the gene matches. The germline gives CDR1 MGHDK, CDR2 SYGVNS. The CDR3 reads CASSEGTGGRKRYEQYF. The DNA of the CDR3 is TGTGCCAGCAGTGAGGGGACAGGGGGCCGAAAGAGGTACGAGCAGTACTTC.

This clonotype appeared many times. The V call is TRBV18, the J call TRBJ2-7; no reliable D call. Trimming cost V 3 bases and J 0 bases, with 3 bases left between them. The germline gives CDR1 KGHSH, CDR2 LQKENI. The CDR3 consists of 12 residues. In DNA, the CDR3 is TGTGCCAGCTCACCTGTCTCCTACGAGCAGTACTTC. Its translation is CASSPVSYEQYF.

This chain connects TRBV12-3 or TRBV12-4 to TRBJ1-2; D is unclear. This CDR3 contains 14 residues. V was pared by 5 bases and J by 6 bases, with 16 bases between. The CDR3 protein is CASSLDPRGDGYTF. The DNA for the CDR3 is TGTGCCAGCAGTCTGGACCCCCGTGGGGATGGCTACACCTTC.

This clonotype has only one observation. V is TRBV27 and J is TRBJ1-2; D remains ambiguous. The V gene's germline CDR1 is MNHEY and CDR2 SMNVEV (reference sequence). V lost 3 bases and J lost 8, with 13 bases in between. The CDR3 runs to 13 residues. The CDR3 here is CASSFSGMEGYTF. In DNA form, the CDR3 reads TGTGCCAGCAGTTTCAGTGGGATGGAAGGCTACACCTTC.

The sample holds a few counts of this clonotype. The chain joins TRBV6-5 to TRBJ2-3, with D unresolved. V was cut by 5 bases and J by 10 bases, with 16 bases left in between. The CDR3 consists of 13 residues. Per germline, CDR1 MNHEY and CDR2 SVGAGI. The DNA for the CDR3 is TGTGCCAGCAGTAGGCTAGTTGGCGGATCGCAGTATTTT. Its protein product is CASSRLVGGSQYF.

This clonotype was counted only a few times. The DNA for the CDR3 is TGTGCCAGCAGCTTAGGGCAGGGGAAGACGGGCTACACCTTC. Its protein is CASSLGQGKTGYTF. The gene calls are TRBV7-8 and TRBJ1-2, with a tentative D call TRBD1 (6 bases). CDR3 size: 14 residues. The V end was cut by 1 base, the J end by 8 bases, with 14 bases between. The V gene's germline CDR1 is SGHVS and CDR2 FQNEAQ.

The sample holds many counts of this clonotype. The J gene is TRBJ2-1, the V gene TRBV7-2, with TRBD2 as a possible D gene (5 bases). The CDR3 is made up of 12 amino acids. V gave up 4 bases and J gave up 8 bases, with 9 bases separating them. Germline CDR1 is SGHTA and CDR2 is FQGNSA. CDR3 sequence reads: CASSSWTDEQFF. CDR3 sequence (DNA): TGTGCCAGCAGCTCCTGGACTGATGAGCAGTTCTTC.

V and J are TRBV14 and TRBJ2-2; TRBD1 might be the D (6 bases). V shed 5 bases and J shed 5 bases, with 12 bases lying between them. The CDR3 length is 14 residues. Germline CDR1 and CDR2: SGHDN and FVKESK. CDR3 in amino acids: CASSSQQGTGELFF. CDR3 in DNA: TGTGCCAGCAGCTCTCAACAGGGAACCGGGGAGCTGTTTTTT.

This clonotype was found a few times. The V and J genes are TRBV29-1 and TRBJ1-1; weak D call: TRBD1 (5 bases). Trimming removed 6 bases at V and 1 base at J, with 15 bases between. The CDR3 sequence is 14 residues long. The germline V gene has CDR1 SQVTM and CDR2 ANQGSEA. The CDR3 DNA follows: TGCAGCGTGGGGGTGGGGCCAGGGAACACTGAAGCTTTCTTT. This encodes CSVGVGPGNTEAFF.

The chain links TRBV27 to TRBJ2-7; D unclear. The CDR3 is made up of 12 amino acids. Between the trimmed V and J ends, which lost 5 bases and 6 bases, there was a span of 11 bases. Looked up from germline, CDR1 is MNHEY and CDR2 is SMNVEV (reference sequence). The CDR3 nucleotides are TGTGCCAGCAGTCCCCGCCACGGCGAGCAGTACTTC. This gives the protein CASSPRHGEQYF.

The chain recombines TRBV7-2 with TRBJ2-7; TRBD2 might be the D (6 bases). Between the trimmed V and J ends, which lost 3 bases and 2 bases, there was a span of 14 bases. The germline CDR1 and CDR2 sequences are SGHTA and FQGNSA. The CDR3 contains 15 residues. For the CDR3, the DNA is TGTGCCAGCAGCTTCGAGAGCGGGCTTACCTACGAGCAGTACTTC. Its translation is CASSFESGLTYEQYF.

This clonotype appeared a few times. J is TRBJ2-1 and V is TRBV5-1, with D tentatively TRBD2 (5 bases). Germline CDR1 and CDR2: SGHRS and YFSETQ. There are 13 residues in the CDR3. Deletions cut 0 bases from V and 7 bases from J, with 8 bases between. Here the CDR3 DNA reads TGCGCCAGCAGCTTGGAATCGGGGAATGAGCAGTTCTTC. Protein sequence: CASSLESGNEQFF.

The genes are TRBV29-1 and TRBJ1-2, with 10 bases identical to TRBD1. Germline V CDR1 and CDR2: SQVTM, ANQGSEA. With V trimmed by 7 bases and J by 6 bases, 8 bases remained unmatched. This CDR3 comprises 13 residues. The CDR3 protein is CSAGAGTGDGYTF. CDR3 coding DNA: TGCAGCGCTGGGGCCGGGACAGGGGATGGCTACACCTTC.

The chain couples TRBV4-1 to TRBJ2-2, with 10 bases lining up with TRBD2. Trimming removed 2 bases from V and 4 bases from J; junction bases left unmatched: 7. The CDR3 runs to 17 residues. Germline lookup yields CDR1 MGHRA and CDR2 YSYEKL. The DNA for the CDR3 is TGCGCCAGCAGCCAACGAAGCGGGGGGGTTGGCACCGGGGAGCTGTTTTTT. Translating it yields CASSQRSGGVGTGELFF.

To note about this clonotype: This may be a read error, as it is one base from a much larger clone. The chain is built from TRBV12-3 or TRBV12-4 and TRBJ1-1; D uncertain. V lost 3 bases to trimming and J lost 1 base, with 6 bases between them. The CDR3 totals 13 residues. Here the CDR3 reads CASSLWENTEAFF. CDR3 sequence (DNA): TGTGCCAGCAGTTTGTGGGAGAACACTGAAGCTTTCTTT.

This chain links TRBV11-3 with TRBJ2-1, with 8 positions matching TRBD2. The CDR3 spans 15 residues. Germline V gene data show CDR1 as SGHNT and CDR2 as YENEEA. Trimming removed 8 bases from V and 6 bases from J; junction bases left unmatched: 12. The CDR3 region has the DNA TGTGCCAGCTCGGTGGGGCTAGCGGGCTTCAATGAGCAGTTCTTC. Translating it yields CASSVGLAGFNEQFF.

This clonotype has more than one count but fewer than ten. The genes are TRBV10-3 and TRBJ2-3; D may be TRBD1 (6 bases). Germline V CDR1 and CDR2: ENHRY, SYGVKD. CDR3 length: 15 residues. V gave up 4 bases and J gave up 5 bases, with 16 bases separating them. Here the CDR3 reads CAISGTAGPGDTQYF. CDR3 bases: TGTGCCATCAGTGGGACAGCCGGGCCTGGAGATACGCAGTATTTT.

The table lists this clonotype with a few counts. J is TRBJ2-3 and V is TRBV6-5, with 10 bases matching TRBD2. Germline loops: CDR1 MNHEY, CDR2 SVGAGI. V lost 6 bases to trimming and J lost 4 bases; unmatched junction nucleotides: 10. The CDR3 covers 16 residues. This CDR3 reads CASSTERGGRADTQYF. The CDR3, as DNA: TGTGCCAGCAGCACCGAGCGGGGGGGCCGAGCAGATACGCAGTATTTT.

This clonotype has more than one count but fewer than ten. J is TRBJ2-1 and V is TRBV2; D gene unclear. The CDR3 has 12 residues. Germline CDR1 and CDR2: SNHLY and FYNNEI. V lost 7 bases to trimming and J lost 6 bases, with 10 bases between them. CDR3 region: CASTPGTNEQFF. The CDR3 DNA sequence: TGTGCCAGCACGCCTGGTACCAATGAGCAGTTCTTC.

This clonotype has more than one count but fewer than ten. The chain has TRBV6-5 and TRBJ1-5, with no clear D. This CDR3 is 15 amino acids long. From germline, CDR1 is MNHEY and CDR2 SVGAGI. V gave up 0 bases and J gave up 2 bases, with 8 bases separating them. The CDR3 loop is CASSYSSQGNQPQHF. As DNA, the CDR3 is TGTGCCAGCAGTTACTCGAGCCAGGGCAATCAGCCCCAGCATTTT.

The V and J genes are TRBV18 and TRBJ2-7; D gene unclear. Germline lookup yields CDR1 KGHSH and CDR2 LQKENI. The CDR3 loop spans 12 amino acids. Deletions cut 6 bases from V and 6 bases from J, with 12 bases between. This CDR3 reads CASSDSKGEQYF. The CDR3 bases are TGTGCCAGCTCCGACTCTAAGGGCGAGCAGTACTTC.